Following are 29 T cell receptor beta chains from one sample sequenced in a study of T cell repertoires in cytomegalovirus infection. Antigens for these TCRs are unknown. From the reads, TCRdb called clonotypes with MiXCR, one entry per CDR3 protein. This sample yields 450,000 to 600,000 distinct CDR3 sequences, of which 30% to 40% are seen a single time; about a sixth belongs to the top ten. Sample: cultured PBMCs, taken from culture after CMV antigen stimulation. These receptors all come from a human donor in good health (CMV status not recorded). Some clones in this sample may be carry-over from other donors' samples.

This clonotype was seen a few times. The chain carries TRBV4-2 and TRBJ2-1; 11 bases are a match to TRBD2. The ends lost 0 bases at V and 6 bases at J; junction bases unmatched: 10. CDR1 LGHNA and CDR2 YNFKEQ come from the germline V gene. This CDR3 is built from 18 residues. The CDR3 bases are TGTGCCAGCAGCCAAGATCTCACCCCCACTAGCGGGAGCAATGAGCAGTTCTTC. Amino acid sequence: CASSQDLTPTSGSNEQFF.

V gene TRBV11-3 combines with J gene TRBJ2-7; D not certain. CDR1 and CDR2 (germline): SGHNT, YENEEA. V gave up 4 bases and J gave up 3 bases, with 10 bases separating them. This CDR3 spans 13 amino acids. CDR3 amino acids: CASSSPHLYEQYV. CDR3 in DNA: TGTGCCAGCAGCTCTCCTCATCTCTACGAGCAGTACGTC.

The DNA for the CDR3 is TGTGCTAGTGGTGGACTAGAAAACATTCAGTACTTC. Protein product: CASGGLENIQYF. The V and J genes are TRBV12-5 and TRBJ2-4; 7 bases map to TRBD2. The CDR3 totals 12 residues. V shed 5 bases, J shed 5 bases, and the junction held 0 bases outside the gene matches. CDR1 is LGHNT, CDR2 FRNRAP, per germline. Using reference TRBV12-5 and TRBJ2-4 for the parts outside the CDR3, the full variable domain is DARVTQTPRHKVTEMGQEVTMRCQPILGHNTVFWYRQTMMQGLELLAYFRNRAPLDDSGMPKDRFSAEMPDATLATLKIQPSEPRDSAVYFCASGGLENIQYFGAGTRLSVL.

This sequence joins TRBV7-9 and TRBJ1-3; D is unresolved. The V end was cut by 8 bases, the J end by 4 bases, with 15 bases between. Germline CDR1 and CDR2: SEHNR and FQNEAQ (reference sequence). The CDR3 covers 14 residues. The CDR3 protein is CASGGPYGGNTIYF. The CDR3 region has the DNA TGTGCCAGCGGTGGACCCTATGGAGGAAACACCATATATTTT.

The chain employs TRBV2 and TRBJ2-3; 13 bases agree with TRBD2. Per germline, CDR1 SNHLY and CDR2 FYNNEI. This CDR3 comprises 15 residues. V lost 10 bases and J lost 3; bases outside the gene matches: 7. The CDR3 spells CATQGLAGVTDTQYF. The DNA for the CDR3 is TGTGCCACCCAAGGACTAGCGGGAGTGACAGATACGCAGTATTTT.

This sequence joins TRBV7-8 and TRBJ2-6; the D is unclear. The CDR3 consists of 16 residues. In germline, CDR1 is SGHVS, CDR2 FQNEAQ. The germline V and J ends were trimmed by 1 base and 1 base, with 8 bases remaining between them. The CDR3: CASSLVSRSGANVLTF. The CDR3, as DNA: TGTGCCAGCAGCTTAGTTTCCCGATCTGGGGCCAACGTCCTGACTTTC.

J is TRBJ2-7 and V is TRBV12-3 or TRBV12-4; D is uncertain. V was trimmed by 8 bases and J by 7 bases, leaving 12 bases between them. The CDR3 is 11 residues long. CDR3 sequence reads: CASASAMEQYF. In DNA form, the CDR3 reads TGTGCCAGCGCCTCGGCGATGGAGCAGTACTTC.

J is TRBJ1-2 and V is TRBV6-6, with D tentatively TRBD1 (5 bases). The V end lost 2 bases, the J end lost 3 bases, and 13 bases lay between the germline ends. Per germline, CDR1 MNHNY and CDR2 SVGAGI (reference sequence). The CDR3 runs 15 residues. CDR3 DNA: TGTGCCAGCAGTTACCAGACAGAGACTTACTATGGCTACACCTTC. Protein sequence: CASSYQTETYYGYTF.

The gene calls are TRBV7-3 and TRBJ2-1; 7 bases fit TRBD2. V trimming: 0 bases; J trimming: 15 bases; junction bases outside the gene matches: 8. CDR1 and CDR2 (germline): SGHTA, FQGTGA. The CDR3 has 13 amino acids. The CDR3 protein is CASSLTGREKWFF. As DNA, the CDR3 is TGTGCCAGCAGCTTAACGGGGCGGGAGAAGTGGTTCTTC.

The rearrangement uses TRBV20-1 and TRBJ1-1; D is perhaps TRBD1 (5 bases). CDR1 DFQATT and CDR2 SNEGSKA come from the germline V gene (reference sequence). V was clipped by 0 bases and J by 1 base, with 12 bases between them. The CDR3 has 15 residues. The CDR3 DNA reads TGCAGTGCTAGAGAACCAACAGGCCGGAACACTGAAGCTTTCTTT. This gives the protein CSAREPTGRNTEAFF.

V usage is TRBV5-1 and J usage is TRBJ1-1; tentative D call: TRBD1 (6 bases). With 6 bases removed from V and 1 base from J, the gap between germline ends came to 13 bases. This CDR3 comprises 14 residues. Germline CDR1 SGHRS, CDR2 YFSETQ. Here the CDR3 DNA reads TGCGCCAGCACCCTCGGGACACCGAACACTGAAGCTTTCTTT. Its translation: CASTLGTPNTEAFF.

V gene TRBV5-4 combines with J gene TRBJ2-5; D unresolved. Germline lookup yields CDR1 SGHNT and CDR2 YYREEE (reference sequence). V was shortened by 1 base and J by 7 bases, with 11 bases between the two germline ends. The CDR3 sequence is 13 residues long. The DNA for the CDR3 is TGTGCCAGCAGCTTGTTGACGATGGGGACCCAGTACTTC. Translation: CASSLLTMGTQYF.

The V and J genes are TRBV18 and TRBJ2-1; 8 bases line up with TRBD2. V lost 2 bases, J lost 6 bases, and 12 bases stayed unmatched. CDR3 length equals 17 residues. Germline V gives CDR1 KGHSH, CDR2 LQKENI. DNA for the CDR3: TGTGCCAGCTCACCATTTACCCGGACTAGCAAAGTCAATGAGCAGTTCTTC. As protein: CASSPFTRTSKVNEQFF.

This chain uses TRBV12-3 or TRBV12-4 with TRBJ2-7; either TRBD1 or TRBD2 may supply D (5 bases each). V was shortened by 1 base and J by 2 bases, with 12 bases between the two germline ends. The length of the CDR3 is 15 residues. This CDR3 reads CASSLGGLGAYEQYV. Written as DNA, the CDR3 is TGTGCCAGCAGTTTAGGGGGGTTAGGGGCCTACGAGCAGTACGTC.

This chain links TRBV6-6 with TRBJ2-7; tentatively, D is TRBD1 (5 bases). The CDR3 totals 14 residues. Germline-derived CDR1 and CDR2 are MNHNY and SVGAGI (reference sequence). V lost 2 bases to trimming and J lost 0 bases, with 8 bases between them. The CDR3 region has the DNA TGTGCCAGCAGTTACCGACAGTTCTCCTACGAGCAGTACTTC. Translating it yields CASSYRQFSYEQYF.

This clonotype was detected only once. In DNA, the CDR3 is TGTGCCAGCAGCCGGGGGGGGGGACTAGCTGGTGACAATGAGCAGTTCTTC. This gives the protein CASSRGGGLAGDNEQFF. The V call is TRBV9, the J call TRBJ2-1; 9 bases line up with TRBD2. The CDR3 loop spans 17 amino acids. V was pared by 4 bases and J by 5 bases, with 13 bases of the junction left unmatched. Per germline, CDR1 SGDLS and CDR2 YYNGEE.

The genes are TRBV19 and TRBJ1-5; the D gene is possibly TRBD1 (5 bases). Looked up from germline, CDR1 is LNHDA and CDR2 is SQIVND (reference sequence). The CDR3 length is 12 residues. V shed 10 bases and J shed 4 bases, with 11 bases lying between them. The CDR3 sequence: CATSRQNQPQHF. Here the CDR3 DNA reads TGTGCCACCTCACGACAGAATCAGCCCCAGCATTTT.

There are many counts of this clonotype. CDR3: CASSPAAGTNEKLFF. CDR3 nucleotides: TGTGCCAGCAGCCCTGCGGCGGGAACTAATGAAAAACTGTTTTTT. The chain employs TRBV11-3 and TRBJ1-4; the D is unclear. The CDR3 sequence is 15 residues long. Per the germline V gene, CDR1 is SGHNT and CDR2 is YENEEA. V shed 5 bases and J shed 1 base, with 11 bases lying between them.

A few counts support this clonotype. The J gene is TRBJ2-3, the V gene TRBV7-6; no reliable D call. V was cut by 2 bases and J by 4 bases, with 4 bases left in between. The CDR3 is 12 amino acids. In germline, CDR1 is SGHVS, CDR2 FNYEAQ. The CDR3 loop is CASSLFADTQYF. The CDR3 DNA reads TGTGCCAGCAGCTTATTTGCAGATACGCAGTATTTT. Drawing the rest from reference TRBV7-6 and TRBJ2-3, the complete variable domain is GAGVSQSPRYKVTKRGQDVALRCDPISGHVSLYWYRQALGQGPEFLTYFNYEAQQDKSGLPNDRFSAERPEGSISTLTIQRTEQRDSAMYRCASSLFADTQYFGPGTRLTVL.

This rearrangement joins TRBV4-1 to TRBJ2-3; 8 positions agree with TRBD1. CDR3 length equals 22 residues. CDR1 MGHRA and CDR2 YSYEKL come from the germline V gene. V gave up 2 bases and J gave up 0 bases; unmatched junction bases: 22. CDR3 in amino acids: CASSQPTGGRTVSTQSTDTQYF. Written as DNA, the CDR3 is TGCGCCAGCAGCCAACCAACAGGGGGTAGGACAGTTAGCACCCAAAGCACAGATACGCAGTATTTT.

A single count supports this clonotype. One end of the junction varies from germline; a read error may be responsible. The rearrangement links TRBV4-1 to TRBJ1-2; no reliable D call. Looked up from germline, CDR1 is MGHRA and CDR2 is YSYEKL. The CDR3 has 15 residues. CDR3 amino acids: CASSQDVADNYGYTF. In DNA, the CDR3 is TGTGCCAGCAGCCAAGATGTGGCGGATAACTATGGCTACACCTTC.

Ten or more counts support this clonotype. The rearrangement joins TRBV12-3 or TRBV12-4 to TRBJ1-5; D gene unclear. Trimming took off 1 base at V and 1 base at J, with 14 bases between the two ends. The CDR3 extends over 17 amino acids. As DNA, the CDR3 is TGTGCCAGCAGTTTAGGGCTTCTACGCGTCAGCAATCAGCCCCAGCATTTT. Its translation is CASSLGLLRVSNQPQHF.

In its sample, this clonotype was seen a few times. The CDR3 DNA sequence: TGCGCCAGCAGCCCGGGACAGGGATTTTATAACTATGGCTACACCTTC. This sequence encodes CASSPGQGFYNYGYTF. V is TRBV5-1 and J is TRBJ1-2, with 9 bases aligning to TRBD1. CDR1 and CDR2 (germline): SGHRS, YFSETQ. The CDR3 spans 16 residues. V lost 4 bases to trimming and J lost 1 base; unmatched junction nucleotides: 8.

This clonotype was seen only a few times. The rearrangement joins TRBV25-1 to TRBJ2-5; D unresolved. The CDR3 covers 14 residues. In germline, CDR1 is MGHDK, CDR2 SYGVNS. The germline V and J ends were trimmed by 1 base and 2 bases, with 8 bases remaining between them. CDR3 sequence (DNA): TGTGCCAGCAGTGAATTGACCTTACAAGAGACCCAGTACTTC. This codes for CASSELTLQETQYF.

The rearrangement uses TRBV4-1 and TRBJ2-7; 15 bases agree with TRBD2. Germline CDR1 MGHRA, CDR2 YSYEKL. This CDR3 comprises 19 residues. The junction had 15 bases not matched to a gene; V was cut back by 3 bases and J by 6 bases. The CDR3 sequence: CASSQEPGLAGGPLSEQYF. In DNA form, the CDR3 reads TGCGCCAGCAGCCAGGAACCCGGACTAGCGGGAGGGCCGTTATCCGAGCAGTACTTC.

The J gene is TRBJ2-1, the V gene TRBV7-3, with D tentatively TRBD2 (5 bases). The germline CDR1 and CDR2 sequences are SGHTA and FQGTGA. The CDR3 is 15 amino acids. V dropped 6 bases and J dropped 7 bases, with 19 bases sitting between them. CDR3 region: CASRSEDSHRNEQFF. The CDR3 nucleotides are TGTGCCAGCAGATCCGAGGACTCCCACCGGAATGAGCAGTTCTTC.

V and J are TRBV4-1 and TRBJ2-3; D possibly uses TRBD1 or TRBD2 (5 bases each). The V end lost 0 bases, the J end lost 6 bases, and 10 bases lay between the germline ends. CDR3 size: 14 residues. Germline V gene data show CDR1 as MGHRA and CDR2 as YSYEKL. CDR3 DNA: TGCGCCAGCAGCCAAGACGGGGCGGATGATACGCAGTATTTT. Translation: CASSQDGADDTQYF.

This clonotype occurred a few times. The rearrangement joins TRBV7-9 to TRBJ2-7; no reliable D call. The V end was cut by 4 bases, the J end by 1 base, with 5 bases between. This CDR3 has 12 amino acids. The V gene's germline CDR1 is SEHNR and CDR2 FQNEAQ (reference sequence). The CDR3 region is CASSYWSYEQYF. DNA of the CDR3: TGTGCCAGCAGCTACTGGTCCTACGAGCAGTACTTC.

This clonotype was seen a handful of times. This rearrangement joins TRBV7-6 to TRBJ2-5, with 7 bases identical to TRBD2. V lost 5 bases, J lost 5 bases, and 8 bases stayed unmatched. The CDR3 consists of 14 residues. Looked up from germline, CDR1 is SGHVS and CDR2 is FNYEAQ. The CDR3 DNA reads as TGTGCCAGCAGCGCAGGACTAGATTGGGAGACCCAGTACTTC. This encodes CASSAGLDWETQYF.